Below, 18 T cell receptor beta chains from the same sample are listed, as sequenced in a study of CD8 T cells in ankylosing spondylitis. Regarding the study as a whole: Roughly eight highly homologous variants made up a TCR beta motif that seemed to typify ankylosing spondylitis blood.

TCRdb re-analysed the 5' RACE reads in MiXCR, keeping a single row per CDR3 protein. The sample has roughly 440,000 distinct CDR3 sequences, over 15% seen once. For these TCRs, the target antigens are not known. The sequenced material came from blood, either unsorted or a sorted T cell fraction (not recorded which). These receptors all come from a male donor with ankylosing spondylitis.

The chain employs TRBV7-9 and TRBJ1-6, with 7 positions matching TRBD1. J lost 10 bases, V lost 2 bases, and 5 bases had no gene match. CDR1 and CDR2 (germline): SEHNR, FQNEAQ (reference sequence). The CDR3 is made up of 14 amino acids. In nucleotides, the CDR3 is TGTGCCAGCAGCTTACAGGGGGAAGGATCACCCCTCCACTTT. It codes for CASSLQGEGSPLHF.

This clonotype appeared a few times. The rearrangement links TRBV20-1 to TRBJ2-1; 7 bases align to TRBD2. The CDR3 contains 14 residues. Germline CDR1 is DFQATT and CDR2 is SNEGSKA (reference sequence). Trimming removed 0 bases from V and 5 bases from J; junction bases left unmatched: 4. The CDR3 nucleotides are TGCAGTGCTAGAGATGTGGCGGGGGACAATGAGCAGTTCTTC. It is translated as CSARDVAGDNEQFF.

There are a few counts of this clonotype. V usage is TRBV5-1 and J usage is TRBJ1-5, with 7 bases aligning to TRBD1. J gave up 7 bases and V 4 bases, and 11 bases lay outside the gene matches. Germline loops: CDR1 SGHRS, CDR2 YFSETQ. The CDR3 contains 15 residues. Written as DNA, the CDR3 is TGCGCCAGCAGCGTACAGGGGAACGTCGGACAGCCCCAGCATTTT. The encoded protein is CASSVQGNVGQPQHF.

This clonotype was seen only a few times. The chain carries TRBV6-1 and TRBJ2-1; D is unclear. The CDR3 spans 13 residues. Germline assignment: CDR1 MNHNS and CDR2 SASEGT. Trimming pared 6 bases from V and 0 bases from J, leaving 6 bases between. The CDR3 is CASRRSSYNEQFF. Here the CDR3 DNA reads TGTGCCAGCAGGCGAAGCTCCTACAATGAGCAGTTCTTC.

The chain is built from TRBV5-6 and TRBJ1-2, with D perhaps TRBD1 (6 bases). Per the germline V gene, CDR1 is SGHDT and CDR2 is YYEEEE. This CDR3 is built from 14 residues. Trimming took 6 bases from V and 3 from J, leaving 15 bases between them. This CDR3 reads CASTRGIQYYGYTF. For the CDR3, the DNA is TGTGCCAGCACCAGGGGTATTCAATACTATGGCTACACCTTC.

This clonotype was counted a few times. The chain employs TRBV27 and TRBJ2-1; no firm D call. Germline lookup yields CDR1 MNHEY and CDR2 SMNVEV (reference sequence). V lost 1 base and J 7 bases, leaving 11 bases between the germline ends. CDR3 length equals 14 residues. The CDR3 loop reads CASSLWGSENEQFF. CDR3 bases: TGTGCCAGCAGTTTATGGGGATCGGAGAATGAGCAGTTCTTC.

The genes are TRBV19 and TRBJ2-7; 7 bases are shared with TRBD1. This CDR3 is 15 amino acids long. V trimming: 7 bases; J trimming: 0 bases; junction bases outside the gene matches: 9. CDR1 and CDR2 (germline): LNHDA, SQIVND (reference sequence). CDR3 sequence: CASTQGTDTSYEQYF. CDR3 bases: TGTGCCAGTACCCAGGGGACAGATACCTCCTACGAGCAGTACTTC.

V and J are TRBV9 and TRBJ1-4, with D maybe TRBD1 (5 bases). V dropped 1 base and J dropped 5 bases, with 15 bases sitting between them. The germline CDR1 and CDR2 sequences are SGDLS and YYNGEE. This CDR3 is built from 16 residues. CDR3 residues: CASSVRGGGPNEKLFF. The DNA for the CDR3 is TGTGCCAGCAGCGTAAGGGGCGGAGGGCCCAATGAAAAACTGTTTTTT.

This clonotype was seen only a few times. V is TRBV28 and J is TRBJ1-5; weak D call: TRBD1 (6 bases). With 5 bases removed from V and 4 bases from J, the gap between germline ends came to 21 bases. Germline CDR1 is MDHEN and CDR2 is SYDVKM. This CDR3 region has 17 residues. The CDR3 DNA reads TGTGCCAGCAGTGGGGGAGTCGGGACACACTCTAATCAGCCCCAGCATTTT. It specifies CASSGGVGTHSNQPQHF.

The chain combines TRBV5-1 with TRBJ2-7; D may be TRBD2 (6 bases). Germline values: CDR1 SGHRS, CDR2 YFSETQ. Trimming removed 0 bases from V and 7 bases from J, with 14 bases in between. The CDR3 runs to 14 residues. CDR3 bases: TGCGCCAGCAGCTTGGGTTGGGAGGACGGGGAGCAGTACTTC. Translated, it gives CASSLGWEDGEQYF.

Only a few counts were recorded for this clonotype. The V and J genes are TRBV5-6 and TRBJ2-1; D is tentatively TRBD1 or TRBD2 (5 bases each). The CDR3 length is 17 residues. Looked up from germline, CDR1 is SGHDT and CDR2 is YYEEEE. V lost 4 bases and J lost 0, with 17 bases in between. CDR3 nucleotide sequence: TGTGCCAGCAGCCCCGGGGCCGGGTGGGGCTCCTACAATGAGCAGTTCTTC. It specifies CASSPGAGWGSYNEQFF. The full variable domain, its missing parts supplied by reference TRBV5-6 and TRBJ2-1, is DAGVTQSPTHLIKTRGQQVTLRCSPKSGHDTVSWYQQALGQGPQFIFQYYEEEERQRGNFPDRFSGHQFPNYSSELNVNALLLGDSALYLCASSPGAGWGSYNEQFFGPGTRLTVL.

The chain links TRBV20-1 to TRBJ1-5; D remains unclear. Trimming removed 5 bases from V and 2 bases from J, with 13 bases in between. This CDR3 spans 14 amino acids. Per germline, CDR1 DFQATT and CDR2 SNEGSKA (reference sequence). The CDR3 spells CSAPHGIGNQPQHF. In DNA form, the CDR3 reads TGCAGTGCTCCGCATGGTATCGGCAATCAGCCCCAGCATTTT.

This clonotype has only a few counts. This chain uses TRBV6-2 or TRBV6-3 with TRBJ2-3; the D is unclear. Germline-derived CDR1 and CDR2 are MNHEY and SVGEGT. The V end was cut by 5 bases, the J end by 2 bases, with 14 bases between. The CDR3 contains 15 residues. As DNA, the CDR3 is TGTGCCAGCAGTCCCATAAGGATCACCACAGATACGCAGTATTTT. Amino acids: CASSPIRITTDTQYF.

J is TRBJ2-7 and V is TRBV6-1, with D perhaps matching TRBD1 (6 bases). Trimming took 6 bases from V and 1 from J, leaving 13 bases between them. Germline V gene data show CDR1 as MNHNS and CDR2 as SASEGT. The CDR3 spans 14 residues. CDR3 loop: CASSQDRWSYEQYF. In DNA, the CDR3 is TGTGCCAGCAGCCAAGACAGGTGGTCCTACGAGCAGTACTTC.

This clonotype was counted between two and nine times. The chain has TRBV5-1 and TRBJ2-1, with D unclear. There are 16 residues in the CDR3. Germline CDR1 SGHRS, CDR2 YFSETQ. Trimming stripped 4 bases from V and 1 base from J, with 15 bases between. DNA of the CDR3: TGCGCCAGCAGCCCCAGCCTAGTTGTGTCCTACAATGAGCAGTTCTTC. Amino acids: CASSPSLVVSYNEQFF.

The rearrangement joins TRBV29-1 to TRBJ2-5, with no clear D. CDR3 length: 12 amino acids. V was cut by 7 bases and J by 7 bases, with 16 bases left in between. Germline CDR1 is SQVTM and CDR2 is ANQGSEA. CDR3: CSGKSWPGTQYF. CDR3 bases: TGCAGCGGGAAATCTTGGCCGGGGACCCAGTACTTC.

This clonotype was picked up a small number of times. J is TRBJ1-2 and V is TRBV6-5; D might be TRBD1 (5 bases). The germline CDR1 and CDR2 sequences are MNHEY and SVGAGI. V lost 2 bases and J lost 7, with 11 bases in between. The CDR3 has 13 amino acids. In DNA form, the CDR3 reads TGTGCCAGCAGTTACAGGGGCGGACCTGGCTACACCTTC. Translation: CASSYRGGPGYTF.

The chain recombines TRBV20-1 with TRBJ2-7; the match to TRBD1 covers 7 bases. The CDR3 spans 14 residues. V trimming: 3 bases; J trimming: 1 base; junction bases outside the gene matches: 6. Germline V lookup: CDR1 DFQATT, CDR2 SNEGSKA (reference sequence). The CDR3 loop reads CSARLGQPSYEQYF. In DNA form, the CDR3 reads TGCAGTGCTAGGCTGGGACAGCCATCCTACGAGCAGTACTTC.